The rows below give T cell receptor beta chains drawn from one sample of a study of radiotherapy plus CTLA-4 blockade in lung cancer. Using immunoSEQ multiplex PCR, the repertoire was profiled, and TCRdb retains in-frame clones only, with some absent. The sample yields 60,000 or so clones, about three quarters seen once. The sample was peripheral blood, taken from a patient treated with radiotherapy plus ipilimumab. Receptor source: a human donor with non-small cell lung cancer who had a partial response to radiotherapy plus ipilimumab. Both conserved end residues are part of each CDR3. The D gene is left open where the match is weak.

V gene | D gene | CDR3 protein
TRBV10-1 | TRBD1 | CASSVTGTGETDTQYF
TRBV6-5 | TRBD1 | CASSYGTGRTDTQYF
TRBV5-1 | TRBD1 | CASSFGTAFTEAFF
TRBV23-1 | NA | CASSHPRTSGRNTEAFF
TRBV9 | TRBD1 | CASSVAGAGQKAFF
TRBV11-1 | NA | CASSPPGDETQYF
TRBV6-5 | TRBD1 | CASSRSGQGYEQYF
TRBV9 | NA | CASSVTGGSANEQFF
TRBV2 | NA | CASSVTAYNSPLHF
TRBV2 | NA | CASSLGHGYTF
TRBV19 | NA | CASSIYPSYEQYF
TRBV10-1 | NA | CASSESNRGGYEQYF
TRBV30 | TRBD1 | CALTGQGRNTIYF
TRBV29-1 | TRBD1 | CSVYRDRGDGYTF